The rows below give T cell receptor beta chains drawn from one sample of a study of OX40 agonist ivuxolimab in advanced cancers. This table comes from immunoSEQ multiplex PCR, and its TCRdb copy is limited to in-frame clones, with some not included. Among about 97,000 clones listed, around 85% were seen once. The specimen was CD4+ or CD8+ T cells sorted from blood, collected in a trial of the OX40 agonist ivuxolimab. The receptors originated from an adult with an advanced solid tumor such as melanoma, head and neck, liver or kidney cancer. Both conserved end residues are part of each CDR3. D genes are given only for firm matches. Rows give clone size only sometimes, using once, few, many, or a class for an expanded clone.

V	size	J	D	DNA	CDR3
TRBV5-4	few	TRBJ2-2	TRBD2	TGTGCCAGCAGCTTGACTAGCGGGATTCCCGGGGAGCTGTTTTTT	CASSLTSGIPGELFF
TRBV7-3	.	TRBJ2-2	TRBD2	TGTGCCAGCAGCAACTCCCTAGCGGGAGAGGGCGGGGAGCTGTTTTTT	CASSNSLAGEGGELFF
TRBV6-1	few	TRBJ1-2	.	TGTGCCAGCAGTCCCCAGGGATTCTATGGCTACACCTTC	CASSPQGFYGYTF
TRBV5-1	.	TRBJ2-7	.	TGCGCCAGCAGCCCTGGGGACGGAACCTACGAGCAGTACTTC	CASSPGDGTYEQYF
TRBV5-1	.	TRBJ1-1	.	TGCGCCAGCAGCCCCTACAGGGACTACACTGAAGCTTTCTTT	CASSPYRDYTEAFF
TRBV7-9	.	TRBJ1-5	.	TGTGCCAGCAGCTTACAGGGTGATGGACAGCCCCAGCATTTT	CASSLQGDGQPQHF
TRBV6-5	.	TRBJ2-5	.	TGTGCCAGCAGGTCGAGCGCCCAAGAGACCCAGTACTTC	CASRSSAQETQYF
TRBV28	.	TRBJ2-1	.	TGTGCCAGCAGTTTACTCTCACCCACGAACAATGAGCAGTTCTTC	CASSLLSPTNNEQFF
TRBV5-1	few	TRBJ1-6	TRBD1	TGCGCCAGCATGAAGCGGACAGGGGAGAATTCACCCCTCCACTTT	CASMKRTGENSPLHF
TRBV5-1	.	TRBJ1-4	.	TGCGCCAGCAGCTTGGCCGGGGGGGCCGCAACTAATGAAAAACTGTTTTTT	CASSLAGGAATNEKLFF
TRBV7-6	few	TRBJ1-3	.	TGTGCCAGCAGCTTAGTGGGGGTCCGCTCTGGAAACACCATATATTTT	CASSLVGVRSGNTIYF
TRBV30	.	TRBJ2-1	.	TGTGCCTGGAGTGCAGGAGAATCCAACAATGAGCAGTTCTTC	CAWSAGESNNEQFF
TRBV7-9	.	TRBJ2-7	TRBD1	TGTGCCAGCAGCTTCGGACAGGGGGCAACCTACGAGCAGTACTTC	CASSFGQGATYEQYF
TRBV19	once	TRBJ2-2	.	TGTGCCAGTAGTATTCTAGCTACCACCGGGGAGCTGTTTTTT	CASSILATTGELFF
TRBV7-3	.	TRBJ2-1	TRBD2	TGTGCCAGCAGCTCGGGACTAGCGGGAGTATGGAATGAGCAGTTCTTC	CASSSGLAGVWNEQFF
TRBV6-1	.	TRBJ1-2	TRBD1	TGTGCCAGCAGTGGACAGGGGCTCTATGGCTACACCTTC	CASSGQGLYGYTF
TRBV5-1	.	TRBJ2-7	.	TGCGCCAGCAGCCCCCCGCTCGCGGATGAGCAGTACTTC	CASSPPLADEQYF
TRBV11-3	.	TRBJ2-3	.	TGTGCCAGCAGCTTAGATTCTGGCAGTCCTAGCACAGATACGCAGTATTTT	CASSLDSGSPSTDTQYF
TRBV6-5	.	TRBJ2-7	.	TGTGCCAGCAGCTGGACAGCCAGCTCCGAGCAGTACTTC	CASSWTASSEQYF
TRBV7-9	.	TRBJ2-1	.	TGTGCCAGCAGCCCGGGACCCACAGGGAATGAGCAGTTCTTC	CASSPGPTGNEQFF
TRBV4-3	.	TRBJ2-4	.	TGCGCCAGCAGCCAAGATGTTTGGGGGGCGGGCGTGATTCAGTACTTC	CASSQDVWGAGVIQYF
TRBV7-2	.	TRBJ2-1	TRBD2	TGTGCCAGCAGCTCCAGGGGGAGCGGGAGGGAGGGGAATGAGCAGTTCTTC	CASSSRGSGREGNEQFF
TRBV7-3	.	TRBJ2-1	TRBD1	TGTGCCAGCAGCTTAACGCAACAGGGGAATGAGCAGTTCTTC	CASSLTQQGNEQFF
TRBV6-5	.	TRBJ2-7	.	TGTGCCAGCAGAAAACAGGGCCCCTACGAGCAGTACTTC	CASRKQGPYEQYF
TRBV7-6	.	TRBJ1-1	.	TGTGCCAGCAGCCCTGGTCTGAACACTGAAGCTTTCTTT	CASSPGLNTEAFF
TRBV25-1	.	TRBJ2-7	.	TGTGCCAGCAGTCGGGACACAGGACTTCTCCATTACTTC	CASSRDTGLLHYF
TRBV7-9	.	TRBJ2-3	.	TGTGCCAGCACCGTTGGTTCTAGCACAGATACGCAGTATTTT	CASTVGSSTDTQYF
TRBV30	.	TRBJ1-4	.	TGTGCCTGGAGTGCATACCATAATGAAAAACTGTTTTTT	CAWSAYHNEKLFF
TRBV14	few	TRBJ2-5	.	TGTGCCAGCAGCCGCCCCGACGGGGTCGGAGGGACCCAGTACTTC	CASSRPDGVGGTQYF
TRBV18	.	TRBJ1-1	.	TGTGCCAGCTCACCGCGCGGGGAGGCCTCGGCTTTCTTT	CASSPRGEASAFF
TRBV18	.	TRBJ2-1	TRBD2	TGTGCCAGCTCCCATAGACAGGGACTAGCGGGAGGTAGAGGAAACAATGAGCAGTTCTTC	CASSHRQGLAGGRGNNEQFF
TRBV2	.	TRBJ2-1	.	TGTGCCAGCAGTTCCCGCGGGGTCGGCTACAATGAGCAGTTCTTC	CASSSRGVGYNEQFF